This T cell receptor (beta chain) was documented in a study of T-cell memory formation after mild COVID-19. In the study overall: For the most part, TCR clusters were specific to one donor.

TCRdb re-derived calls from the 5' RACE reads in MiXCR, one entry per CDR3 protein. Of more than 300,000 distinct CDR3 sequences in the sample, more than 13% were seen once. This clonotype was seen a handful of times. Material for sequencing was PBMCs or a T cell subset sorted from them (not recorded which). The TCR originated in a man aged 18 to 30 who had mild COVID-19 (a few samples of this study predate the infection). Cell type and time point are not known.

CDR3 sequence: CAIRKGGGYNEQFF. The CDR3 region has the DNA TGTGCGATCCGTAAGGGCGGGGGTTACAATGAGCAGTTCTTC. This chain connects TRBV6-1 to TRBJ2-1, with 7 bases that match TRBD2. There are 14 residues in the CDR3. Per germline, CDR1 MNHNS and CDR2 SASEGT.